This T cell receptor beta chain was sequenced for a study of T cells after yellow fever vaccination. On the study more broadly: SMART-Seq v4 Ultra Low Input prepared libraries from low-cell fractions.

The CDR3 totals 15 residues. J was trimmed by 3 bases and V by 5 bases; bases with no gene match: 7. CDR1 and CDR2 from the germline V gene are MNHNS and SASEGT. Study-level points and caveats: Clones that expanded after primary vaccination mostly reappeared after the booster (around 96% CD4, approximately 85% CD8).

Conversion of TCR transcripts into cDNA relied on 5'RACE template switching, which added a universal primer site and UMIs. MiXCR, run by TCRdb on the 5' RACE reads, gives a single entry per CDR3 protein. In the table there are 300,000 or so distinct CDR3 sequences, approximately 8% of which are singletons. This clonotype was counted a few times. The antigen is unknown. The TCR was taken from a man aged 18 to 30 who received the YFV17D yellow fever vaccine. The rearrangement joins TRBV6-1 to TRBJ1-3; 7 nucleotides agree with TRBD1. Sample: PBMCs, taken about 41 days after the first yellow fever vaccination. The CDR3 DNA follows: TGTGCCAGCAGTCTTCACGACAGGGTTGGAAACACCATATATTTT. It codes for CASSLHDRVGNTIYF.